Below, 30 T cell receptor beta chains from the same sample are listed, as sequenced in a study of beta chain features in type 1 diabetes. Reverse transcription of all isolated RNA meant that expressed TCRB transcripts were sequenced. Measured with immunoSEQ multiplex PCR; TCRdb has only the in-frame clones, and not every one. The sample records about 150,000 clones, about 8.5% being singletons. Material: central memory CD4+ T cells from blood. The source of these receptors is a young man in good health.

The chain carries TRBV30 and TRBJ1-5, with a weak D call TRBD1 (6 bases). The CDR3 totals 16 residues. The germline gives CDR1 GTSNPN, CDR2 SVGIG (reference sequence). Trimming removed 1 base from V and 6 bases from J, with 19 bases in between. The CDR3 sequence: CAWSAPGTSGGQPQHF. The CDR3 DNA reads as TGTGCCTGGAGTGCTCCCGGGACAAGCGGGGGTCAGCCCCAGCATTTT.

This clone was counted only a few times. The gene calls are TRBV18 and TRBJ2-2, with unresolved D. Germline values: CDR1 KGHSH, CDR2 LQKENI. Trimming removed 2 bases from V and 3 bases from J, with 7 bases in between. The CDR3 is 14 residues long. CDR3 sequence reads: CASSPGHYTGELFF. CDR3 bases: TGTGCCAGCTCACCAGGGCACTACACCGGGGAGCTGTTTTTT.

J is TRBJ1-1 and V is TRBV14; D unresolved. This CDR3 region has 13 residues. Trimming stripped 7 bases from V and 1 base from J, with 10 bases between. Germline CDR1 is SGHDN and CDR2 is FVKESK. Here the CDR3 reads CASNLVRNTEAFF. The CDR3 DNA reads TGTGCCAGCAACCTGGTTAGGAACACTGAAGCTTTCTTT. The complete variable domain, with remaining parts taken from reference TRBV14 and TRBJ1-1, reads EAGVTQFPSHSVIEKGQTVTLRCDPISGHDNLYWYRRVMGKEIKFLLHFVKESKQDESGMPNNRFLAERTGGTYSTLKVQPAELEDSGVYFCASNLVRNTEAFFGQGTRLTVV.

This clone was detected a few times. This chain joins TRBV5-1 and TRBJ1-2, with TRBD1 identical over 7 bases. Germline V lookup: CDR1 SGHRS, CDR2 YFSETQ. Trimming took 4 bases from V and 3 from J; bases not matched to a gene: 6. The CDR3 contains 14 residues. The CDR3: CASSVGDSYYGYTF. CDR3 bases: TGCGCCAGCAGCGTGGGGGACAGCTACTATGGCTACACCTTC.

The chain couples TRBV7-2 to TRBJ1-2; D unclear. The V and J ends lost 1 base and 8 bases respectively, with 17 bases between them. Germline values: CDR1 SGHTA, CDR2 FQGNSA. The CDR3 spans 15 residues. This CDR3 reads CASSLDRGRMEGYTF. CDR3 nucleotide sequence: TGTGCCAGCAGCTTAGATCGAGGGAGGATGGAGGGCTACACCTTC.

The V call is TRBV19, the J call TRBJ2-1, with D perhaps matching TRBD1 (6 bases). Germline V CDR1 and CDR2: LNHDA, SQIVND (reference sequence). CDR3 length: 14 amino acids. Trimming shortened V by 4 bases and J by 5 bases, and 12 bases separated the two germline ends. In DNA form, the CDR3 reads TGTGCCAGTAGTAAAGGACAGATTCACAATGAGCAGTTCTTC. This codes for CASSKGQIHNEQFF.

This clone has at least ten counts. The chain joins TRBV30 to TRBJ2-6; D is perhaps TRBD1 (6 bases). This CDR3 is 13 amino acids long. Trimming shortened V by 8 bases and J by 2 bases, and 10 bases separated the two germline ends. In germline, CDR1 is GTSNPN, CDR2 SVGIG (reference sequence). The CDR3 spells CAGSGAGANVLTF. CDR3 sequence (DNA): TGTGCCGGATCAGGGGCTGGGGCCAACGTCCTGACTTTC.

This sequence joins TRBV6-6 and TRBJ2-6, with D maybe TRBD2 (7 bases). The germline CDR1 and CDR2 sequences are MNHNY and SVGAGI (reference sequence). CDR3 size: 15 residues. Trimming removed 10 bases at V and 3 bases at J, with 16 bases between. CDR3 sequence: CAIAGGQSGANVLTF. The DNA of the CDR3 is TGTGCCATCGCCGGGGGGCAGAGTGGGGCCAACGTCCTGACTTTC.

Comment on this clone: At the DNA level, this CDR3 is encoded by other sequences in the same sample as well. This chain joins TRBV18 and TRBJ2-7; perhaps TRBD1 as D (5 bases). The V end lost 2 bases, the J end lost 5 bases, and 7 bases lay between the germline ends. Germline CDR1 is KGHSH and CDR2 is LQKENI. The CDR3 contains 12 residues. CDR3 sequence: CASSPDRNEQYF. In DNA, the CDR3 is TGTGCCAGCTCACCAGACAGAAACGAGCAGTACTTC.

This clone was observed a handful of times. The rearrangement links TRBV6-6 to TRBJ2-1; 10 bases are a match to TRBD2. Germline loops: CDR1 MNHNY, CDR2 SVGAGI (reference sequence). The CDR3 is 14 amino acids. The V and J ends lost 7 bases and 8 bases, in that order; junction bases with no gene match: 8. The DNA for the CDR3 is TGTGCCAGCACCCAGCGGGAGGGCCTGGATGAGCAGTTCTTC. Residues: CASTQREGLDEQFF.

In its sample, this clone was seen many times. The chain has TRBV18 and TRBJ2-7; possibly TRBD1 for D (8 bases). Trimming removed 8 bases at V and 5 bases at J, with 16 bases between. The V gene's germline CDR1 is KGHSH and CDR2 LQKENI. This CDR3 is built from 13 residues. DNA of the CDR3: TGTGCCAGCGCACAACAGGGGGGGAACGAGCAGTACTTC. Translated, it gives CASAQQGGNEQYF.

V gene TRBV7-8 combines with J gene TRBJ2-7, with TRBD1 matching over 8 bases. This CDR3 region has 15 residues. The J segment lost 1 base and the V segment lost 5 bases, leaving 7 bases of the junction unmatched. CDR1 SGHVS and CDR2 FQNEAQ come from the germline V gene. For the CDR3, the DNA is TGTGCCAGCAGCGTGACAGGGGAAGGATCCTACGAGCAGTACTTC. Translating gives CASSVTGEGSYEQYF.

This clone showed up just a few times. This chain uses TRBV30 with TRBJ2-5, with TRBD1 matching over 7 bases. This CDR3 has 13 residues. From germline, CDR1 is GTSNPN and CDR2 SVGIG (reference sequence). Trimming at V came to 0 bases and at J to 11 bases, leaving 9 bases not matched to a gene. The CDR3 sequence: CAWSVSQGILQYF. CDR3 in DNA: TGTGCCTGGAGTGTATCACAGGGGATACTTCAGTACTTC.

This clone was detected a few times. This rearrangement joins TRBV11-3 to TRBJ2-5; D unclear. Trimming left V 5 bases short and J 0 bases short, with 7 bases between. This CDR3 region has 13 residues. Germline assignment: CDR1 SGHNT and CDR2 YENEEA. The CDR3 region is CASSLQYQETQYF. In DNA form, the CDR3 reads TGTGCCAGCAGCCTCCAGTACCAAGAGACCCAGTACTTC.

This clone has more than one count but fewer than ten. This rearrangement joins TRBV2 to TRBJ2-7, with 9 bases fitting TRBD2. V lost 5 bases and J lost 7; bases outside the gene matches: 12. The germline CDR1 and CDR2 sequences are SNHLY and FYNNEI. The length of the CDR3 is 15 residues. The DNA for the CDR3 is TGTGCCAGCAGTCCGTTGACTAGCGGCTCAGAGGAGCAGTACTTC. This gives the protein CASSPLTSGSEEQYF.

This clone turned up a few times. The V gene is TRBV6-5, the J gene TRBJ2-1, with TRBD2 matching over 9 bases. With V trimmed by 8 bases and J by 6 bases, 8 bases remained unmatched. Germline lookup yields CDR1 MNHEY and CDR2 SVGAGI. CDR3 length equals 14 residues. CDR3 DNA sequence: TGTGCCAGCGGTCTGGCGGGAGGGCCCAATGAGCAGTTCTTC. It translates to CASGLAGGPNEQFF.

The CDR3 nucleotides are TGTGCCAGCAGCCAAATACAAGCTGGGGCCAACGTCCTGACTTTC. This sequence encodes CASSQIQAGANVLTF. This chain uses TRBV7-2 with TRBJ2-6; D call uncertain. The V gene lost 5 bases and the J gene lost 2 bases, with 10 bases spanning the gap. Germline values: CDR1 SGHTA, CDR2 FQGNSA. The CDR3 consists of 15 residues.

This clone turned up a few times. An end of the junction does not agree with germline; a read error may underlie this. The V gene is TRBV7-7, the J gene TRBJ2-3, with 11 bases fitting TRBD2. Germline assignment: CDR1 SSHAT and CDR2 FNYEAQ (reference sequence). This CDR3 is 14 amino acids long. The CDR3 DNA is TGTGCTAGCAGCCTCGGACTAGCGGGAGATACGCAGTATTTT. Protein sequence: CASSLGLAGDTQYF.

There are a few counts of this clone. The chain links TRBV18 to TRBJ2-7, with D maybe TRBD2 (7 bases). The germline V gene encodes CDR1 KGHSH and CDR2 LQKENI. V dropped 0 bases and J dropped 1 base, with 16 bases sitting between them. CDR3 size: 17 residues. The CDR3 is CASSPPSGGLFSYEQYF. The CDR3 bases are TGTGCCAGCTCACCACCGTCCGGGGGGCTGTTTTCCTACGAGCAGTACTTC.

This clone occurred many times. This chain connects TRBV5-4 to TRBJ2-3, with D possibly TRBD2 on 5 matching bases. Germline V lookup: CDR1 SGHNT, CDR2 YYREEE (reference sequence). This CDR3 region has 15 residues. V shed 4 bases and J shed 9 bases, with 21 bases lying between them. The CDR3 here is CASSTWPSSQITQYF. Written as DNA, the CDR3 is TGTGCCAGCAGCACGTGGCCTAGCTCACAGATAACGCAGTATTTT.

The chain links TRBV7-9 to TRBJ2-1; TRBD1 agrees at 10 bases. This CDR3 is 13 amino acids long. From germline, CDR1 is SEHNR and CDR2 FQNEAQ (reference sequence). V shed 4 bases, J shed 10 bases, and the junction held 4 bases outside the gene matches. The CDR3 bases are TGTGCCAGCAGCTGGGACAGGGGATCCGAGCAGTTCTTC. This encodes CASSWDRGSEQFF.

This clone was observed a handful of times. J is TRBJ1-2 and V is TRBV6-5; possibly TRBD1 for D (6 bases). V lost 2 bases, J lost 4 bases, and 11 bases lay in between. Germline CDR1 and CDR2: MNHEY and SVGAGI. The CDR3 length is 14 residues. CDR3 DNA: TGTGCCAGCAGTTACGGGCAGGGGCCCTATGGCTACACCTTC. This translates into CASSYGQGPYGYTF.

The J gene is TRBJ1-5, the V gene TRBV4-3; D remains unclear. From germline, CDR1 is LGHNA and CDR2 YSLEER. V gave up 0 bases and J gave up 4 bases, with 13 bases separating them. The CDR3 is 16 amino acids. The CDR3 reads CASSQELKAVNQPQHF. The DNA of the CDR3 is TGCGCCAGCAGCCAAGAGCTTAAGGCGGTGAATCAGCCCCAGCATTTT.

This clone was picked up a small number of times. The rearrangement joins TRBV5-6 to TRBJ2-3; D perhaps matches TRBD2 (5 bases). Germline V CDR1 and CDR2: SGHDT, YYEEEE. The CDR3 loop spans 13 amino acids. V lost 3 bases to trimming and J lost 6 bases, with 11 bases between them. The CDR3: CASSSARRDTQYF. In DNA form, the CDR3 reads TGTGCCAGCAGCTCTGCGAGGAGGGATACGCAGTATTTT.

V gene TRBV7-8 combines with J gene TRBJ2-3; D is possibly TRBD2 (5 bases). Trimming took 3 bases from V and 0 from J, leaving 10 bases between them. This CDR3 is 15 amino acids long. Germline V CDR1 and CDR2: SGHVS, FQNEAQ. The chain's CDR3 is CASSFGGQSTDTQYF. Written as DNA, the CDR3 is TGTGCCAGCAGCTTCGGCGGGCAAAGCACAGATACGCAGTATTTT.

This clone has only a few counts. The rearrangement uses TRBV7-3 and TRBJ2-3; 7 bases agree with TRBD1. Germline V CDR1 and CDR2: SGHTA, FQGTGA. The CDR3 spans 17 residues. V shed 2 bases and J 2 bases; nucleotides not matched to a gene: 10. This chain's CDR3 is CASSLVRGLGYTDTQYF. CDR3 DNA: TGTGCCAGCAGCTTAGTTAGGGGGCTAGGCTACACAGATACGCAGTATTTT.

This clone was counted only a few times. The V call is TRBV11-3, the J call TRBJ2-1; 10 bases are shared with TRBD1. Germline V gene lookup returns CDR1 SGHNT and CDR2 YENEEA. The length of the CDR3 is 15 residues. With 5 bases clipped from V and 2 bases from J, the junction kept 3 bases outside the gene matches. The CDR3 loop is CASSRTGGTYNEQFF. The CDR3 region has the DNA TGTGCCAGCAGCCGGACAGGGGGTACCTACAATGAGCAGTTCTTC.

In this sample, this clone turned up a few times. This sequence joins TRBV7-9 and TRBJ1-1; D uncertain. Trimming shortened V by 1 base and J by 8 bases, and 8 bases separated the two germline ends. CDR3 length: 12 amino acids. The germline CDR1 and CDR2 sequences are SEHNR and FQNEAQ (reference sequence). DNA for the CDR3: TGTGCCAGCAGCTTAGTGGGCGTAGAAGCTTTCTTT. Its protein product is CASSLVGVEAFF.

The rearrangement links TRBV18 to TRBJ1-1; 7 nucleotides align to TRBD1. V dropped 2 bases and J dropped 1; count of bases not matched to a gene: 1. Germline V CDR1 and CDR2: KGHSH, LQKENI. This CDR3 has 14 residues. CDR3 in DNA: TGTGCCAGCTCACCAACAGGGGAGAACACTGAAGCTTTCTTT. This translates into CASSPTGENTEAFF.

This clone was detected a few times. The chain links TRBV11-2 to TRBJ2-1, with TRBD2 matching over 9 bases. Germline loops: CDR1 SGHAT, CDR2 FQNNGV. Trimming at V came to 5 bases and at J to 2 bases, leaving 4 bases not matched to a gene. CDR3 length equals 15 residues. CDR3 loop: CASSPAGGPYNEQFF. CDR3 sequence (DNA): TGTGCCAGCAGCCCAGCGGGAGGACCCTACAATGAGCAGTTCTTC.